This T cell receptor beta chain came from a study of T cells after yellow fever vaccination. Background on the study: When fractions had low cell numbers, they were prepared with SMART-Seq v4 Ultra Low Input. Points from the study as a whole: Subsequent to the booster, the majority of primary-vaccination clones reappeared (around 97% CD4, 85% to 90% CD8).

The length of the CDR3 is 13 residues. The germline V gene has CDR1 SNHLY and CDR2 FYNNEI. V dropped 3 bases and J dropped 2 bases, with 7 bases sitting between them. UMIs and a universal primer site were added when TCR cDNA was made by 5'RACE template switching. TCRdb reprocessed the 5' RACE reads with MiXCR, giving one entry per CDR3 protein. The data show 400,000 to 650,000 distinct CDR3 sequences, with 21% seen just once and around 17% held by the top ten. This clonotype was observed a handful of times. Its antigen is unidentified. The source of this sequence is a man in his late teens or twenties who received the YFV17D yellow fever vaccine. V usage is TRBV2 and J usage is TRBJ1-1, with D unclear. The sequencing here drew on PBMCs, taken approximately 22 days after the first yellow fever vaccination. The CDR3 loop is CASSDRFNTEAFF. In DNA form, the CDR3 reads TGTGCCAGCAGTGACAGATTTAACACTGAAGCTTTCTTT.